This record looks at one TCR beta chain sequence and its context. Its antigen remains undetermined. The record has no base qualities; no much larger clone is one base away. This entry belongs to a study of Ad26.COV2.S vaccination and SARS-CoV-2 variants (dated by TCRdb to about 2021). Turning to the overall study: Vaccine-arm donors were drawn from COV1001, a multicentre, randomized, double-blind, placebo-controlled phase I-IIa trial of Ad26.COV2.S in healthy adults. Ad26.COV2.S was administered intramuscularly at a dose of 5x10^10 or 1x10^11 viral particles, either as one shot or as two shots given 56 days apart. The specificity and breadth of SARS-CoV-2-reactive T cell receptors after Ad26.COV2.S vaccination were assessed by TCRbeta repertoire sequencing. A total of around 32 samples were included in the TCR-sequenced set, comprising about 20 Ad26.COV2.S vaccine recipients, 5 placebo recipients and 8 SARS-CoV-2 convalescent individuals. Trial participants were randomized into five groups of five: low-dose or high-dose Ad26.COV2.S given once or twice, or placebo on both occasions. Investigators did not know the trial group allocation while performing experiments and assessing outcomes. What the study reported, not specific to this receptor: After vaccination, spike-specific CD8+ and CD4+ T cell responses were reported to show substantial breadth. The study was not powered for comparison of responses between vaccine doses or regimens. Vaccine and placebo recipients had comparable non-spike TCR breadth, which fits with the vaccine containing only spike. Spike-specific TCR breadth was higher in Ad26.COV2.S recipients than in placebo recipients (P = 0.0014). It was noted by the authors that total T cell responses may have been underestimated by the TCR breadth and depth analyses.

TCRbeta CDR3 regions were sequenced with the immunoSEQ Assay. After extraction, genomic DNA underwent amplification by bias-controlled multiplex PCR, followed by high-throughput sequencing. The original methods were these. Collapsing and filtering of sequences were performed to quantify the absolute abundance of each unique TCRbeta CDR3 region. T cell fraction was estimated by normalization of TCRbeta template counts to usable DNA, with usable DNA being measured through amplification of reference genes present in all nucleated cells. Repertoire TCRs were annotated as SARS-CoV-2-specific when V gene, CDR3 amino acid sequence and J gene were exactly matched to a known reactive TCR set. The reference SARS-CoV-2 TCR set came from MIRA and was filtered for enrichment in COVID-19-positive ImmuneCODE repertoires, removing public or cross-reactive TCRs. Drawing on the MIRA antigens, annotated TCRs were analysed further at the level of specific ORF or position within ORF. Depth was the summed frequency of annotated unique rearrangements, while breadth was defined as annotated unique rearrangements over total unique productive rearrangements. Two-sided Wilcoxon rank-sum tests were used to compare TCR breadth between groups. The table comes from immuneACCESS by way of TCRdb, which keeps in-frame sequences with V and J called. Part of the clones is missing from these tables; in studies checked, under half for an unresolved V gene and the rest for unknown reasons. For V, J and clone size, that table is used; D and trimming come from the DNA. This sample lists about 320,000 clones; just over 85% were detected once. The ten largest make up more than 1.5% of the sample.

The germline V gene supplies CDR1 SGDLS and CDR2 YYNGEE. The CDR3 measures 15 amino acids from cysteine to phenylalanine. Only CDR3 DNA remains: 45 bases, in frame from the first base. V lost 4 bases and J lost 2 bases; the stretch between them is 16 bases long. The treatment or condition label for this specimen denotes: over 15 received Ad26.COV2.S at low or high dose, single or two shots; 5 received placebo; per-sample allocation not given. For vaccine and placebo recipients, repertoires were sequenced using samples collected on day 63 after the first injection. In Cohort 1b, 25 adults aged 18-55 years were enrolled at a single site in Boston, USA, between 29 July and 7 August 2020. Ad26.COV2.S was a replication-incompetent adenovirus type 26 vector that expressed a prefusion-stabilized SARS-CoV-2 spike protein derived from the original Wuhan strain.

The sequencing here drew on peripheral blood, taken in a trial of Ad26.COV2.S vaccine versus placebo. This sequence originates from a person between 18 and 60 years old who received the Ad26.COV2.S COVID-19 vaccine or a placebo. The chain employs TRBV9 and TRBJ2-7, with the D gene tentatively TRBD1 or TRBD2, based on 5 matching bases in each. The CDR3 protein sequence reads: CASSHGHATTYEQYF. The nucleotide sequence reads as follows: TGTGCCAGCAGCCACGGACACGCGACTACCTACGAGCAGTACTTC. The CDR3, completed at both ends by the reference TRBV9 and TRBJ2-7 genes, gives the full variable domain DSGVTQTPKHLITATGQRVTLRCSPRSGDLSVYWYQQSLDQGLQFLIQYYNGEERAKGNILERFSAQQFPDLHSELNLSSLELGDSALYFCASSHGHATTYEQYFGPGTRLTVT.